Presented here are 29 T cell receptor beta chains from one specimen sequenced in a study of blood T cell repertoires in COVID-19. Here immunoSEQ multiplex PCR was the method, and the copy in TCRdb shows in-frame clones only, minus some. The sample includes around 310,000 clones, around 90% of them seen just once. Sequencing was done on a sample of peripheral blood. Source of these receptors: a woman in her thirties or forties with COVID-19, enrolled during active disease.

The gene calls are TRBV6-5 and TRBJ2-7, with 8 bases lining up with TRBD1. This CDR3 comprises 14 residues. Germline loops: CDR1 MNHEY, CDR2 SVGAGI. V lost 6 bases to trimming and J lost 6 bases; unmatched junction nucleotides: 10. The CDR3 is CASRPTGVWGEQYF. The CDR3 DNA follows: TGTGCCAGCAGGCCGACAGGGGTATGGGGCGAGCAGTACTTC.

V is TRBV4-1 and J is TRBJ2-1, with 10 bases fitting TRBD2. J gave up 8 bases and V 6 bases, and 16 bases lay outside the gene matches. This CDR3 has 17 amino acids. CDR1 MGHRA and CDR2 YSYEKL come from the germline V gene. CDR3 DNA: TGCGCCAGCAGACATACGATTAGCGGGGGGCTGTCTGATGAGCAGTTCTTC. This translates into CASRHTISGGLSDEQFF.

This chain connects TRBV19 to TRBJ1-2, with D uncertain. The CDR3 runs to 16 residues. Germline values: CDR1 LNHDA, CDR2 SQIVND (reference sequence). The V gene lost 3 bases and the J gene lost 2 bases, with 16 bases spanning the gap. The CDR3 DNA follows: TGTGCCAGTAGTATCGGGGAGGGAATGATGAACTATGGCTACACCTTC. This codes for CASSIGEGMMNYGYTF.

This chain connects TRBV6-2 or TRBV6-3 to TRBJ1-3; no definite D call. The CDR3 is 15 residues long. The germline CDR1 and CDR2 sequences are MNHEY and SVGEGT. Trimming took 0 bases from V and 4 from J, leaving 10 bases between them. CDR3 sequence (DNA): TGTGCCAGCAGTTACTCGATGATAACAGGAAACACCATATATTTT. Residues: CASSYSMITGNTIYF.

The V call is TRBV5-1, the J call TRBJ2-7; 9 bases are shared with TRBD1. The CDR3 is made up of 16 amino acids. CDR1 is SGHRS and CDR2 is YFSETQ in the germline V gene. Trimming removed 4 bases from V and 0 bases from J; junction bases left unmatched: 8. The CDR3 loop is CASSPGTGTVSYEQYF. The CDR3 region has the DNA TGCGCCAGCAGCCCCGGGACAGGGACCGTCTCCTACGAGCAGTACTTC.

The V and J genes are TRBV28 and TRBJ1-1, with a possible D match to TRBD1 (5 bases). V lost 6 bases to trimming and J lost 10 bases, with 18 bases between them. This CDR3 has 13 residues. Per germline, CDR1 MDHEN and CDR2 SYDVKM. Written as DNA, the CDR3 is TGTGCCAGCAGCCCACCCTTCCCAAGGGGAGCTTTCTTT. Its translation is CASSPPFPRGAFF.

Comment on this clone: The junction departs from the called germline gene at one end, perhaps through a read error. The chain is built from TRBV7-9 and TRBJ2-1; maybe TRBD1 (5 bases). Germline CDR1 is SEHNR and CDR2 is FQNEAQ (reference sequence). This CDR3 comprises 14 residues. The chain's CDR3 is CATSLRGSYNEQFF. The CDR3 DNA is TGTGCCACCAGCCTTAGGGGATCTTACAATGAGCAGTTCTTC. Together with reference TRBV7-9 and TRBJ2-1, the CDR3 gives the full variable domain: DTGVSQNPRHKITKRGQNVTFRCDPISEHNRLYWYRQTLGQGPEFLTYFQNEAQLEKSRLLSDRFSAERPKGSFSTLEIQRTEQGDSAMYLCATSLRGSYNEQFFGPGTRLTVL.

This chain joins TRBV29-1 and TRBJ2-1, with D possibly being TRBD1 (7 bases). V dropped 6 bases and J dropped 12 bases, with 12 bases sitting between them. Germline V lookup: CDR1 SQVTM, CDR2 ANQGSEA. CDR3 size: 10 residues. The CDR3 loop is CSVTRGRQFF. The CDR3, as DNA: TGCAGCGTGACTAGGGGGCGGCAGTTCTTC.

This clone was seen once. The chain couples TRBV3-1 (or the pseudogene TRBV3-2) to TRBJ1-3, with 7 bases lining up with TRBD1. The CDR3 is 16 amino acids. Germline assignment: CDR1 LGHDT and CDR2 YNNKEL (reference sequence). The J segment lost 5 bases and the V segment lost 4 bases, leaving 11 bases of the junction unmatched. The CDR3: CASSRSRTGVRNTIYF. The CDR3 nucleotides are TGTGCCAGCAGCCGATCACGGACAGGAGTAAGAAACACCATATATTTT.

The chain joins TRBV27 to TRBJ1-2; 7 nucleotides align to TRBD1. Germline loops: CDR1 MNHEY, CDR2 SMNVEV (reference sequence). The CDR3 extends over 14 amino acids. V lost 4 bases, J lost 8 bases, and 10 bases stayed unmatched. CDR3 protein: CASSSTGPQGGYTF. The CDR3 nucleotides read TGTGCCAGCAGTTCGACAGGGCCCCAGGGGGGCTACACCTTC.

The chain uses TRBV7-6 and TRBJ2-7, with TRBD2 identical over 11 bases. The germline gives CDR1 SGHVS, CDR2 FNYEAQ. The CDR3 contains 15 residues. Losses at the gene ends were 5 bases for V and 3 bases for J; bases not matched to a gene: 6. The CDR3 loop is CASSPLAGVIYEQYF. As DNA, the CDR3 is TGTGCCAGCAGCCCACTAGCGGGGGTTATCTACGAGCAGTACTTC.

In its sample, this clone was seen a few times. The V gene is TRBV6-2 or TRBV6-3, the J gene TRBJ1-5; the match to TRBD1 covers 7 bases. The CDR3 runs 14 residues. The germline V gene has CDR1 MNHEY and CDR2 SVGEGT. V was clipped by 6 bases and J by 6 bases; unmatched bases: 8. The CDR3: CASSPQGVPQPQHF. The DNA for the CDR3 is TGTGCCAGCAGCCCCCAGGGGGTGCCTCAGCCCCAGCATTTT.

V usage is TRBV7-9 and J usage is TRBJ1-5, with 7 bases fitting TRBD1. Germline V gene lookup returns CDR1 SEHNR and CDR2 FQNEAQ (reference sequence). V dropped 7 bases and J dropped 2; count of bases not matched to a gene: 8. This CDR3 contains 15 residues. The CDR3 DNA reads TGTGCCAGCACCCAGGAGGGGGCCGGCAATCAGCCCCAGCATTTT. Protein: CASTQEGAGNQPQHF.

The chain carries TRBV5-4 and TRBJ1-4, with no clear D. The germline V gene encodes CDR1 SGHNT and CDR2 YYREEE (reference sequence). Trimming took 0 bases from V and 2 from J, leaving 8 bases between them. The CDR3 loop spans 15 amino acids. CDR3 protein: CASSLARGTNEKLFF. DNA of the CDR3: TGTGCCAGCAGCTTGGCCCGAGGGACTAATGAAAAACTGTTTTTT.

This chain uses TRBV7-9 with TRBJ2-5; D possibly corresponds to TRBD2 (6 bases). The CDR3 runs to 16 residues. The germline V gene has CDR1 SEHNR and CDR2 FQNEAQ (reference sequence). V was trimmed by 5 bases and J by 1 base, leaving 17 bases between them. CDR3 sequence reads: CASSPPQGGSQETQYF. CDR3 in DNA: TGTGCCAGCAGCCCCCCCCAGGGAGGAAGCCAAGAGACCCAGTACTTC. Full variable domain (outside the CDR3, taken from reference TRBV7-9 and TRBJ2-5): DTGVSQNPRHKITKRGQNVTFRCDPISEHNRLYWYRQTLGQGPEFLTYFQNEAQLEKSRLLSDRFSAERPKGSFSTLEIQRTEQGDSAMYLCASSPPQGGSQETQYFGPGTRLLVL.

This clone was detected only once. The chain uses TRBV29-1 and TRBJ1-2; 7 bases agree with TRBD1. Germline V gene sequence: CDR1 SQVTM, CDR2 ANQGSEA. V lost 6 bases to trimming and J lost 8 bases; unmatched junction nucleotides: 15. There are 14 residues in the CDR3. The CDR3 DNA reads TGCAGCGTCCCCCGACAGGGCCTGTTTAACGGCTACACCTTC. Its protein product is CSVPRQGLFNGYTF. The variable domain in full, completed from reference TRBV29-1 and TRBJ1-2, reads SAVISQKPSRDICQRGTSLTIQCQVDSQVTMMFWYRQQPGQSLTLIATANQGSEATYESGFVIDKFPISRPNLTFSTLTVSNMSPEDSSIYLCSVPRQGLFNGYTFGSGTRLTVV.

The chain has TRBV15 and TRBJ1-4; 8 positions match TRBD1. V shed 1 base and J 5 bases; nucleotides not matched to a gene: 3. The CDR3 is 15 residues long. Germline V gene data show CDR1 as LNHNV and CDR2 as YYDKDF (reference sequence). CDR3 nucleotides: TGTGCCACCAGCAGAGCGGGACAGGAAAATGAAAAACTGTTTTTT. It codes for CATSRAGQENEKLFF.

J is TRBJ1-1 and V is TRBV5-1; maybe TRBD1 (6 bases). The CDR3 is 15 amino acids. V lost 3 bases to trimming and J lost 1 base, with 13 bases between them. CDR1 and CDR2 from the germline V gene are SGHRS and YFSETQ. CDR3 region: CASSWGGAGNTEAFF. The CDR3 coding sequence is TGCGCCAGCAGCTGGGGGGGCGCCGGGAACACTGAAGCTTTCTTT.

CDR3 loop: CASSLSGGAKREQFF. The CDR3 DNA reads as TGTGCCAGCAGTTTATCCGGGGGGGCCAAGAGGGAGCAGTTCTTC. The chain uses TRBV28 and TRBJ2-1, with 8 bases that match TRBD2. CDR1 and CDR2 from the germline V gene are MDHEN and SYDVKM. The CDR3 loop spans 15 amino acids. Trimming removed 1 base from V and 10 bases from J; junction bases left unmatched: 9. Drawing the rest from reference TRBV28 and TRBJ2-1, the complete variable domain is DVKVTQSSRYLVKRTGEKVFLECVQDMDHENMFWYRQDPGLGLRLIYFSYDVKMKEKGDIPEGYSVSREKKERFSLILESASTNQTSMYLCASSLSGGAKREQFFGPGTRLTVL.

The chain carries TRBV2 and TRBJ1-1; D remains ambiguous. CDR1 is SNHLY and CDR2 is FYNNEI in the germline V gene. There are 13 residues in the CDR3. Trimming took 8 bases from V and 4 from J, leaving 14 bases between them. The CDR3 bases are TGTGCCAGCCTTTTAGGGAGATTCACTGAAGCTTTCTTT. This gives the protein CASLLGRFTEAFF.

The V and J genes are TRBV28 and TRBJ2-1, with D possibly TRBD2 on 6 matching bases. V shed 3 bases and J shed 3 bases, with 12 bases lying between them. This CDR3 has 15 amino acids. Germline V gives CDR1 MDHEN, CDR2 SYDVKM. CDR3 sequence reads: CASSFWDSNYNEQFF. DNA for the CDR3: TGTGCCAGCAGTTTTTGGGACTCCAACTACAATGAGCAGTTCTTC. Complete variable domain (other parts from reference TRBV28 and TRBJ2-1): DVKVTQSSRYLVKRTGEKVFLECVQDMDHENMFWYRQDPGLGLRLIYFSYDVKMKEKGDIPEGYSVSREKKERFSLILESASTNQTSMYLCASSFWDSNYNEQFFGPGTRLTVL.

J is TRBJ1-1 and V is TRBV13; D remains unclear. Between the trimmed V and J ends, which lost 5 bases and 5 bases, there was a span of 12 bases. CDR1 is PRHDT and CDR2 is FYEKMQ in the germline V gene (reference sequence). This CDR3 has 13 residues. The CDR3 is CASSPPGETEAFF. The DNA of the CDR3 is TGTGCCAGCAGCCCCCCCGGGGAAACTGAAGCTTTCTTT. Full variable domain (rest looked up from reference TRBV13 and TRBJ1-1): AAGVIQSPRHLIKEKRETATLKCYPIPRHDTVYWYQQGPGQDPQFLISFYEKMQSDKGSIPDRFSAQQFSDYHSELNMSSLELGDSALYFCASSPPGETEAFFGQGTRLTVV.

The genes are TRBV27 and TRBJ1-1, with 9 bases matching TRBD1. Germline lookup yields CDR1 MNHEY and CDR2 SMNVEV (reference sequence). The V and J ends lost 2 bases and 5 bases, in that order; junction bases with no gene match: 3. CDR3 size: 14 residues. The CDR3 DNA reads TGTGCCAGCAGTTTAGGGACAGGGAGGACTGAAGCTTTCTTT. Residues: CASSLGTGRTEAFF.

The chain recombines TRBV7-2 with TRBJ2-4; D is uncertain. The CDR3 is 14 amino acids. V was shortened by 3 bases and J by 8 bases, with 14 bases between the two germline ends. Germline CDR1 is SGHTA and CDR2 is FQGNSA. In DNA form, the CDR3 reads TGTGCCAGCAGCTTCAGGTTTAGTAAGGACATTCAGTACTTC. Protein product: CASSFRFSKDIQYF.

Concerning this clone itself: This specimen includes other DNA sequences encoding the same CDR3. The chain recombines TRBV15 with TRBJ2-3, with TRBD1 matching 9 bases. The CDR3 totals 16 residues. Germline trimming cut 2 bases from V and 1 base from J; bases unmatched to any gene: 4. The V gene's germline CDR1 is LNHNV and CDR2 YYDKDF (reference sequence). CDR3 amino acids: CATSRTDRGGTDTQYF. In nucleotides, the CDR3 is TGTGCCACCAGCAGAACCGACAGGGGGGGCACAGATACGCAGTATTTT.

The chain combines TRBV27 with TRBJ1-2; D unresolved. The germline gives CDR1 MNHEY, CDR2 SMNVEV (reference sequence). The V gene lost 5 bases and the J gene lost 10 bases, with 20 bases spanning the gap. The CDR3 spans 14 residues. Here the CDR3 reads CASSPLMASGVYTF. The CDR3 DNA sequence: TGTGCCAGCAGTCCCCTGATGGCCAGCGGGGTCTACACCTTC.

Written as DNA, the CDR3 is TGTGCCAGCTTGAGCTTCTACGAGCAGTACTTC. Amino acid sequence: CASLSFYEQYF. The chain uses TRBV28 and TRBJ2-7; D gene uncertain. The CDR3 has 11 residues. Germline V gene sequence: CDR1 MDHEN, CDR2 SYDVKM. V was trimmed by 8 bases and J by 3 bases, leaving 8 bases between them.

This chain connects TRBV25-1 to TRBJ1-2; TRBD1 matches at 9 bases. Germline trimming cut 6 bases from V and 7 bases from J; bases unmatched to any gene: 6. Per germline, CDR1 MGHDK and CDR2 SYGVNS. This CDR3 region has 13 residues. The CDR3 here is CASRKQGAGGYTF. The CDR3, as DNA: TGTGCCAGCAGGAAACAGGGGGCCGGTGGCTACACCTTC.

The chain recombines TRBV18 with TRBJ1-3, with TRBD1 matching 7 bases. Germline CDR1 KGHSH, CDR2 LQKENI. The V gene end was trimmed by 6 bases and the J gene end by 0 bases; junction bases not matched to a gene: 8. This CDR3 contains 16 residues. CDR3 protein: CASSALDRISGNTIYF. CDR3 bases: TGTGCCAGCTCTGCCCTGGACAGGATCTCTGGAAACACCATATATTTT.